The entry below describes one T cell receptor beta chain. Its antigen remains unidentified. These data originate in a study of radiotherapy plus CTLA-4 blockade in lung cancer. Study overall: Objective response was observed in roughly a sixth of patients, and disease control in about 30%.

The length of the CDR3 is 15 residues. Germline V CDR1 and CDR2: SGHVS, FQNEAQ. Trimming pared 5 bases from V and 1 base from J, leaving 14 bases between. Method: immunoSEQ multiplex PCR; TCRdb's copy keeps in-frame clones and lacks some. The sample has 50,000 to 60,000 clones; over 75% are singletons. The study treated chemo-refractory metastatic non-small-cell lung cancer patients with focal radiation plus ipilimumab CTLA-4 blockade. Study results and caveats: Once radiotherapy plus ipilimumab had been given, TCR clones derived from tumor expanded in blood. The best prediction of response reportedly came from early blood T cell clone dynamics, with interferon-beta.

This specimen consisted of peripheral blood, obtained from a patient treated with radiotherapy plus ipilimumab. The chain links TRBV7-8 to TRBJ1-1; D perhaps matches TRBD1 (5 bases). This TCR derives from a human donor with non-small cell lung cancer who had a complete response to radiotherapy plus ipilimumab. The chain's CDR3 is CASSASDRGNTEAFF. In DNA form, the CDR3 reads TGTGCCAGCAGCGCCTCGGATAGGGGGAACACTGAAGCTTTCTTT.